The sequence of this T cell receptor beta chain was determined in a study of blood T cell repertoires in COVID-19. This clone was found a few times. With 10 bases clipped from V and 2 bases from J, the junction kept 11 bases outside the gene matches. Per germline, CDR1 LNHDA and CDR2 SQIVND (reference sequence). The CDR3 is made up of 14 amino acids. It was during active infection that Seattle patients were enrolled and then longitudinally followed. In the original analysis: It was from reference gene primer amplification that nucleated cell counts were estimated. The repertoire was sequenced with immunoSEQ multiplex PCR; TCRdb's copy has only in-frame clones and lacks some. From that table come the V and J calls and clone size; the DNA was used to work out D and trimming. The table includes around 210,000 clones, approximately 85% detected once.

What was sequenced was peripheral blood. This receptor was taken from a man in his fifties or sixties with COVID-19, enrolled during active disease. The chain joins TRBV19 to TRBJ2-7; TRBD1 matches at 7 bases. The CDR3 region has the DNA TGTGCCACCTCAAAGGGGGCGACCACCTACGAGCAGTACTTC. Translation: CATSKGATTYEQYF.